This T cell receptor (beta chain) appears in the sequencing data of a study of technical replicates of blood from four donors. Clones were sequenced by immunoSEQ multiplex PCR, and TCRdb holds only the in-frame ones, with some missing. The data contain 80,000 or so clones, roughly 77% of them seen just once; the ten biggest clones take up around 3.9%. On this clone: Compared with germline, one end of the junction differs, possibly owing to a read error.

The CDR3 has 14 residues. The germline V gene has CDR1 SNHLY and CDR2 FYNNEI. The sample consisted of PBMCs. V and J are TRBV2 and TRBJ2-1; D is ambiguous. The sequence was obtained from a human donor in good health. Some clones in this sample may be carry-over from other donors' samples. In DNA form, the CDR3 reads TGTGCGAGCAGTAGGCAGGCCTCCTACAATGAGCAGTTCTTC. It specifies CASSRQASYNEQFF.